Each of the 23 T cell receptor beta chains below was sequenced from the same sample in a study of neoadjuvant nivolumab and ipilimumab in lung cancer (TCRdb year 2020). Read against the paper, the sample's time point label means: pretherapy, before neoadjuvant immune checkpoint inhibitors. Receptor amplification or capture employed the immunoSEQ multiplex PCR assay. The immuneACCESS repertoire file appears here via TCRdb, limited to in-frame rearrangements. These files lack a portion of the clones; in checked studies, under half of the deficit traces to unresolved V genes, and the cause of the others is not known. This sample gives 40,000 to 55,000 clones in total; more than 85% of them show up just once. The ten largest clones take up about 4% of the sample. Sequenced material: blood, taken before neoadjuvant nivolumab, alone or with ipilimumab. These TCRs come from an adult with non-small cell lung cancer. Some clones in this sample may be carry-over from other donors' samples.

The chain is built from TRBV10-3 and TRBJ2-7, with 12 bases aligning to TRBD2. This CDR3 comprises 16 residues. From germline, CDR1 is ENHRY and CDR2 SYGVKD. Unmatched junction bases numbered 12, after V lost 8 bases and J lost 4 bases. CDR3 amino acids: CAIRAPSGREPYEQYF. CDR3 coding DNA: TGTGCCATCCGTGCACCTAGCGGGAGGGAACCTTACGAGCAGTACTTC.

This clone was seen once. The chain carries TRBV5-1 and TRBJ2-2; D unresolved. V lost 2 bases, J lost 1 base, and 6 bases lay in between. This CDR3 contains 14 residues. Per germline, CDR1 SGHRS and CDR2 YFSETQ. The CDR3 sequence: CASSLQLNTGELFF. CDR3 coding DNA: TGCGCCAGCAGCTTACAGTTGAACACCGGGGAGCTGTTTTTT.

The table lists this clone with a count of one. The chain combines TRBV5-1 with TRBJ2-3; D might be TRBD1 (6 bases). Trimming pared 2 bases from V and 3 bases from J, leaving 7 bases between. The germline V gene encodes CDR1 SGHRS and CDR2 YFSETQ. The CDR3 is made up of 13 amino acids. The CDR3 is CASSFTGTDTQYF. The DNA for the CDR3 is TGCGCCAGCAGCTTTACAGGGACAGATACGCAGTATTTT.

The J gene is TRBJ2-5, the V gene TRBV7-2; 10 bases map to TRBD1. V was pared by 5 bases and J by 2 bases, with 2 bases of the junction left unmatched. CDR1 and CDR2 from the germline V gene are SGHTA and FQGNSA. This CDR3 contains 14 residues. The CDR3: CASSMDRGQETQYF. The CDR3 bases are TGTGCCAGCAGCATGGACAGGGGGCAAGAGACCCAGTACTTC.

V usage is TRBV5-6 and J usage is TRBJ2-5, with D maybe TRBD1 (6 bases). The CDR3 runs to 14 residues. Germline values: CDR1 SGHDT, CDR2 YYEEEE. Trimming cost V 3 bases and J 3 bases, with 12 bases left between them. The CDR3 region is CASSYRDTEETQYF. CDR3 sequence (DNA): TGTGCCAGCAGCTACCGGGACACTGAAGAGACCCAGTACTTC. Looking up the rest from reference TRBV5-6 and TRBJ2-5 gives the full variable domain: DAGVTQSPTHLIKTRGQQVTLRCSPKSGHDTVSWYQQALGQGPQFIFQYYEEEERQRGNFPDRFSGHQFPNYSSELNVNALLLGDSALYLCASSYRDTEETQYFGPGTRLLVL.

This chain uses TRBV30 with TRBJ1-5, with D uncertain. The germline V gene encodes CDR1 GTSNPN and CDR2 SVGIG (reference sequence). The CDR3 extends over 14 amino acids. V was pared by 2 bases and J by 3 bases, with 11 bases between. CDR3 DNA: TGTGCCTGGAGTACGGATGGGTACAATCAGCCCCAGCATTTT. This encodes CAWSTDGYNQPQHF.

The CDR3 is CATSRGDLSGNTIYF. The CDR3 DNA is TGTGCCACCAGCAGAGGGGACCTCTCTGGAAACACCATATATTTT. This chain connects TRBV15 to TRBJ1-3, with a tentative D call TRBD1 (5 bases). The V and J ends lost 1 base and 0 bases respectively, with 7 bases between them. This CDR3 is built from 15 residues. CDR1 is LNHNV, CDR2 YYDKDF, per germline (reference sequence).

The chain is built from TRBV29-1 and TRBJ2-3, with D uncertain. Germline V gene data show CDR1 as SQVTM and CDR2 as ANQGSEA. V dropped 7 bases and J dropped 3 bases, with 11 bases sitting between them. The CDR3 extends over 12 amino acids. The CDR3 DNA sequence: TGCAGCGAGACCCCGGAGACAGATACGCAGTATTTT. Its translation: CSETPETDTQYF.

CDR3 DNA sequence: TGTGCCAGCAGTGATCGGGGGTTAATGGAGAACTATGGCTACACCTTC. Protein product: CASSDRGLMENYGYTF. The chain couples TRBV6-4 to TRBJ1-2, with D maybe TRBD1 (5 bases). Trimming removed 3 bases at V and 2 bases at J, with 16 bases between. The germline CDR1 and CDR2 sequences are MRHNA and SNTAGT. The CDR3 has 16 amino acids.

The V gene is TRBV15, the J gene TRBJ2-7; D possibly corresponds to TRBD2 (6 bases). The CDR3 runs to 14 residues. Germline-derived CDR1 and CDR2 are LNHNV and YYDKDF (reference sequence). The germline V and J ends were trimmed by 5 bases and 2 bases, with 13 bases remaining between them. The CDR3 coding sequence is TGTGCCACCAGCGAGGGACTCTACCCCTACGAGCAGTACTTC. Translating gives CATSEGLYPYEQYF.

This clone was picked up one time. The chain recombines TRBV7-3 with TRBJ2-7; no clear D. Germline V gene lookup returns CDR1 SGHTA and CDR2 FQGTGA. The length of the CDR3 is 13 residues. V was clipped by 4 bases and J by 5 bases, with 12 bases between them. CDR3 nucleotide sequence: TGTGCCAGCAGCTCAGACACCATCAACGAGCAGTACTTC. It yields the protein CASSSDTINEQYF.

V is TRBV30 and J is TRBJ1-2, with 10 bases fitting TRBD1. The CDR3 totals 14 residues. The trim removed 3 bases at V and 8 bases at J, leaving 9 bases unmatched. Germline V CDR1 and CDR2: GTSNPN, SVGIG (reference sequence). The CDR3, as DNA: TGTGCCTGGAGGAGGGACAGGGGCCCTGGGGGCTACACCTTC. Its translation is CAWRRDRGPGGYTF.

This clone was observed a single time. V gene TRBV27 combines with J gene TRBJ2-1; possible D gene TRBD2, 6 bases. Deletions cut 3 bases from V and 7 bases from J, with 13 bases between. The CDR3 loop spans 14 amino acids. CDR1 and CDR2 from the germline V gene are MNHEY and SMNVEV (reference sequence). CDR3 DNA sequence: TGTGCCAGCAGTTTTACCCCGGAGGGAAATGAGCAGTTCTTC. Protein: CASSFTPEGNEQFF.

V usage is TRBV7-2 and J usage is TRBJ2-7; TRBD1 aligns across 9 bases. Losses at the gene ends were 0 bases for V and 3 bases for J; bases not matched to a gene: 3. The CDR3 sequence is 15 residues long. The germline V gene has CDR1 SGHTA and CDR2 FQGNSA. CDR3 protein: CASSLAGQGIYEQYF. CDR3 in DNA: TGTGCCAGCAGCTTAGCGGGACAGGGTATCTACGAGCAGTACTTC. Drawing the rest from reference TRBV7-2 and TRBJ2-7, the complete variable domain is GAGVSQSPSNKVTEKGKDVELRCDPISGHTALYWYRQSLGQGLEFLIYFQGNSAPDKSGLPSDRFSAERTGGSVSTLTIQRTQQEDSAVYLCASSLAGQGIYEQYFGPGTRLTVT.

This clone was counted only a few times. J is TRBJ2-7 and V is TRBV5-6; D uncertain. This CDR3 spans 15 amino acids. The V gene lost 5 bases and the J gene lost 1 base, with 16 bases spanning the gap. CDR1 and CDR2 (germline): SGHDT, YYEEEE. The CDR3 reads CASRLSPIGSYEQYF. The CDR3 DNA reads as TGTGCCAGCAGACTGTCCCCCATCGGATCCTACGAGCAGTACTTC.

This clone was observed once. J is TRBJ1-1 and V is TRBV11-3; no clear D. Germline CDR1 is SGHNT and CDR2 is YENEEA. There are 13 residues in the CDR3. V was pared by 1 base and J by 0 bases, with 3 bases between. The CDR3 bases are TGTGCCAGCAGCTTAGGGGTGAACACTGAAGCTTTCTTT. It yields the protein CASSLGVNTEAFF.

This rearrangement joins TRBV6-4 to TRBJ1-2; D possibly corresponds to TRBD1 (6 bases). CDR1 MRHNA and CDR2 SNTAGT come from the germline V gene. The germline V and J ends were trimmed by 0 bases and 8 bases, with 13 bases remaining between them. The CDR3 runs 14 residues. CDR3 sequence: CASSDSSTGRGYTF. CDR3 in DNA: TGTGCCAGCAGTGACTCGAGTACAGGGCGAGGCTACACCTTC.

The chain carries TRBV7-9 and TRBJ2-7; TRBD2 aligns across 8 bases. Germline-derived CDR1 and CDR2 are SEHNR and FQNEAQ (reference sequence). This CDR3 contains 14 residues. Losses at the gene ends were 5 bases for V and 4 bases for J; bases not matched to a gene: 7. The CDR3 DNA is TGTGCCAGCAGCCCCAGCAGCGGGAGTTACGAGCAGTACTTC. It encodes CASSPSSGSYEQYF.

The DNA of the CDR3 is TGTGCCAGCAGCTTGAATTTCGGGGTCTCTGAAGCTTTCTTT. It yields the protein CASSLNFGVSEAFF. V usage is TRBV5-6 and J usage is TRBJ1-1; D uncertain. CDR1 and CDR2 from the germline V gene are SGHDT and YYEEEE. The V gene lost 1 base and the J gene lost 6 bases, with 13 bases spanning the gap. The CDR3 covers 14 residues.

The chain employs TRBV12-2 and TRBJ2-3; the D call TRBD2 from the table was never checked on the DNA. TRBV12-2 is listed as a pseudogene. The CDR3 loop spans 15 amino acids. This chain's CDR3 is CASRRLAASTDTQYF. The CDR3 DNA reads as TGTGCAAGTCGCCGACTAGCGGCAAGCACAGATACGCAGTATTTT.

The chain is built from TRBV7-9 and TRBJ1-5; D unresolved. This CDR3 has 13 amino acids. Germline V gene lookup returns CDR1 SEHNR and CDR2 FQNEAQ (reference sequence). V was trimmed by 5 bases and J by 5 bases, leaving 10 bases between them. The DNA for the CDR3 is TGTGCCAGCAGCGTAACAGCCGATCAGCCCCAGCATTTT. Translation gives CASSVTADQPQHF.

The chain links TRBV2 to TRBJ2-1, with D maybe TRBD2 (6 bases). Germline CDR1 is SNHLY and CDR2 is FYNNEI. Trimming shortened V by 5 bases and J by 10 bases, and 9 bases separated the two germline ends. CDR3 length: 11 residues. CDR3 residues: CASSYSGEQFF. CDR3 in DNA: TGTGCCAGCAGTTACAGCGGGGAGCAGTTCTTC.

V gene TRBV5-4 combines with J gene TRBJ2-2; 7 nucleotides agree with TRBD1. From germline, CDR1 is SGHNT and CDR2 YYREEE (reference sequence). CDR3 length: 15 amino acids. V lost 3 bases to trimming and J lost 0 bases; unmatched junction nucleotides: 2. CDR3: CASSWGQPNTGELFF. The CDR3 bases are TGTGCCAGCAGCTGGGGACAGCCGAACACCGGGGAGCTGTTTTTT.